A single sample gave rise to the 25 T cell receptor beta chains below, sequenced in a study of technical replicates of blood from several donors. Sequencing used immunoSEQ multiplex PCR; TCRdb keeps in-frame clones, though not all of them. The sample has 75,000 to 100,000 clones; roughly 95% are singletons. Sequenced input: T cells isolated from PBMCs. These receptors all stem from a human donor in good health.

The V call is TRBV7-2, the J call TRBJ2-1, with D unclear. The CDR3 is made up of 16 amino acids. Germline V lookup: CDR1 SGHTA, CDR2 FQGNSA. Trimming left V 1 base short and J 7 bases short, with 17 bases between. The CDR3 protein is CASSLDVGSNWNEQFF. The CDR3 DNA reads TGTGCCAGCAGCTTAGATGTGGGCTCTAATTGGAATGAGCAGTTCTTC.

The chain employs TRBV6-1 and TRBJ2-6; D gene uncertain. The CDR3 extends over 16 amino acids. Trimming pared 4 bases from V and 2 bases from J, leaving 12 bases between. The V gene's germline CDR1 is MNHNS and CDR2 SASEGT. The CDR3 region is CASSVTRTAGANVLTF. The DNA of the CDR3 is TGTGCCAGCAGTGTTACGAGAACAGCTGGGGCCAACGTCCTGACTTTC.

The V and J genes are TRBV5-6 and TRBJ1-1, with D possibly TRBD1 on 5 matching bases. V was trimmed by 1 base and J by 1 base, leaving 11 bases between them. The CDR3 runs to 15 residues. Germline loops: CDR1 SGHDT, CDR2 YYEEEE. CDR3: CASSLPRGSNTEAFF. As DNA, the CDR3 is TGTGCCAGCAGCTTGCCAAGGGGCTCGAACACTGAAGCTTTCTTT.

J is TRBJ2-2 and V is TRBV7-3, with TRBD1 matching 8 bases. Germline-derived CDR1 and CDR2 are SGHTA and FQGTGA. V lost 5 bases and J lost 4; bases outside the gene matches: 6. This CDR3 has 15 residues. CDR3: CASSPQQGATGELFF. The CDR3 DNA reads TGTGCCAGCAGCCCCCAGCAGGGGGCCACCGGGGAGCTGTTTTTT.

The chain couples TRBV28 to TRBJ1-2, with a possible D match to TRBD1 (5 bases). Germline V gene lookup returns CDR1 MDHEN and CDR2 SYDVKM. Between the trimmed V and J ends, which lost 5 bases and 0 bases, there was a span of 13 bases. The CDR3 consists of 15 residues. The CDR3 loop is CASSPHQGSNYGYTF. DNA for the CDR3: TGTGCCAGCAGTCCTCACCAGGGATCTAACTATGGCTACACCTTC.

This sequence joins TRBV28 and TRBJ2-7, with 7 bases fitting TRBD1. With V trimmed by 5 bases and J by 9 bases, 13 bases remained unmatched. The CDR3 has 14 residues. Germline V CDR1 and CDR2: MDHEN, SYDVKM. The CDR3 loop is CASSTDRYPAGQYF. The CDR3, as DNA: TGTGCCAGCAGTACGGACAGGTACCCTGCTGGGCAGTACTTC. The whole variable domain, remainder taken from reference TRBV28 and TRBJ2-7, is DVKVTQSSRYLVKRTGEKVFLECVQDMDHENMFWYRQDPGLGLRLIYFSYDVKMKEKGDIPEGYSVSREKKERFSLILESASTNQTSMYLCASSTDRYPAGQYFGPGTRLTVT.

The rearrangement uses TRBV27 and TRBJ2-1, with 15 positions matching TRBD2. CDR1 and CDR2 (germline): MNHEY, SMNVEV (reference sequence). The ends lost 4 bases at V and 4 bases at J; junction bases unmatched: 5. This CDR3 spans 17 amino acids. The CDR3 reads CASSSGLAGGAYNEQFF. For the CDR3, the DNA is TGTGCCAGCAGTTCCGGACTAGCGGGAGGGGCATACAATGAGCAGTTCTTC.

The chain employs TRBV19 and TRBJ2-1; 8 bases are shared with TRBD2. In germline, CDR1 is LNHDA, CDR2 SQIVND (reference sequence). This CDR3 has 12 residues. V lost 0 bases and J lost 16; bases outside the gene matches: 5. The CDR3 DNA is TGTGCCAGTAGTATAGAGGGGACTAGATATTTCTTC. Translating it yields CASSIEGTRYFF.

This chain links TRBV7-2 with TRBJ2-7; D is possibly TRBD2 (5 bases). Trimming left V 2 bases short and J 5 bases short, with 19 bases between. Germline CDR1 is SGHTA and CDR2 is FQGNSA. The CDR3 covers 16 residues. DNA of the CDR3: TGTGCCAGCAGCTTATTTATCGGGGTGGGGAAAAACGAGCAGTACTTC. Its protein is CASSLFIGVGKNEQYF.

The chain has TRBV2 and TRBJ2-7; maybe TRBD2 (6 bases). Germline assignment: CDR1 SNHLY and CDR2 FYNNEI. Trimming removed 10 bases at V and 0 bases at J, with 22 bases between. This CDR3 spans 16 amino acids. CDR3 DNA: TGTGCCACCCTCCCGGGGGAGGCCCAAAACTCCTACGAGCAGTACTTC. The encoded protein is CATLPGEAQNSYEQYF.

DNA of the CDR3: TGTGCCAGCATAGTTGAGGGAGGAACCTACGAGCAGTACTTC. Translation: CASIVEGGTYEQYF. The gene calls are TRBV28 and TRBJ2-7, with D maybe TRBD2 (6 bases). Germline CDR1 reads MDHEN; CDR2 reads SYDVKM. V was clipped by 7 bases and J by 2 bases, with 15 bases between them. The CDR3 is 14 residues long.

CDR3 nucleotide sequence: TGTGCCAGCAGTTGGGGGGATTATAGCAATCAGCCCCAGCATTTT. Residues: CASSWGDYSNQPQHF. This rearrangement joins TRBV28 to TRBJ1-5; D is possibly TRBD1 (5 bases). The CDR3 sequence is 15 residues long. Germline V gives CDR1 MDHEN, CDR2 SYDVKM. Trimming cost V 4 bases and J 0 bases, with 10 bases left between them.

This rearrangement joins TRBV6-5 to TRBJ1-1; TRBD1 might be the D (6 bases). Germline V lookup: CDR1 MNHEY, CDR2 SVGAGI. The CDR3 runs 16 residues. V lost 0 bases and J lost 6, with 17 bases in between. The CDR3 DNA sequence: TGTGCCAGCAGTTACTCGACGGGGGGCGATAGGGCTGAAGCTTTCTTT. This codes for CASSYSTGGDRAEAFF.

Only one count was recorded for this clone. V and J are TRBV5-6 and TRBJ2-7; D is undetermined. Trimming took off 4 bases at V and 7 bases at J, with 12 bases between the two ends. This CDR3 has 12 residues. CDR1 and CDR2 from the germline V gene are SGHDT and YYEEEE. The DNA for the CDR3 is TGTGCCAGCAGCACGACTCTTCTTGAGCAGTACTTC. Protein sequence: CASSTTLLEQYF.

The CDR3 DNA sequence: TGCGCCAGCAGTGGGGACAGGGAAAGGGATGAGCAGTTCTTC. Translating gives CASSGDRERDEQFF. The V call is TRBV10-1, the J call TRBJ2-1, with TRBD1 matching over 9 bases. With V trimmed by 4 bases and J by 8 bases, 6 bases remained unmatched. The germline CDR1 and CDR2 sequences are WNHNN and SYGVQD (reference sequence). This CDR3 region has 14 residues.

V is TRBV6-5 and J is TRBJ2-2; the D gene is possibly TRBD1 (6 bases). Germline V CDR1 and CDR2: MNHEY, SVGAGI. The CDR3 has 15 residues. Trimming shortened V by 2 bases and J by 0 bases, and 7 bases separated the two germline ends. CDR3 DNA: TGTGCCAGCAGTTACGGGACAACGAACACCGGGGAGCTGTTTTTT. Translation: CASSYGTTNTGELFF.

J is TRBJ2-2 and V is TRBV27, with a weak D call TRBD1 (5 bases). The ends were cut back, 3 bases at V and 2 bases at J, with 10 bases in the middle. The CDR3 runs to 15 residues. CDR1 and CDR2 (germline): MNHEY, SMNVEV (reference sequence). CDR3 protein: CASSLGQRNTGELFF. The CDR3 coding sequence is TGTGCCAGCAGTTTGGGGCAGAGAAACACCGGGGAGCTGTTTTTT.

The chain links TRBV27 to TRBJ2-3, with TRBD2 identical over 7 bases. Germline CDR1 is MNHEY and CDR2 is SMNVEV (reference sequence). V lost 4 bases, J lost 0 bases, and 7 bases stayed unmatched. The CDR3 runs to 16 residues. The DNA of the CDR3 is TGTGCCAGCAGTTACCTCCTAGCGGCTAGCACAGATACGCAGTATTTT. This sequence encodes CASSYLLAASTDTQYF.

V and J are TRBV6-1 and TRBJ2-3; 8 bases agree with TRBD2. This CDR3 is built from 14 residues. CDR1 and CDR2 (germline): MNHNS, SASEGT. The V and J ends lost 3 bases and 4 bases, in that order; junction bases with no gene match: 3. CDR3: CASSDQAGADTQYF. The CDR3 DNA follows: TGTGCCAGCAGTGATCAAGCGGGAGCAGATACGCAGTATTTT.

This chain links TRBV30 with TRBJ1-3; D is unclear. Germline V gives CDR1 GTSNPN, CDR2 SVGIG (reference sequence). V lost 3 bases and J 2 bases, leaving 17 bases between the germline ends. The length of the CDR3 is 16 residues. The CDR3 here is CAWRPTRQPPGNTIYF. In DNA, the CDR3 is TGTGCCTGGAGACCCACCAGGCAGCCGCCTGGAAACACCATATATTTT.

V usage is TRBV5-6 and J usage is TRBJ2-1, with 9 bases aligning to TRBD1. This CDR3 is built from 15 residues. Germline assignment: CDR1 SGHDT and CDR2 YYEEEE. The trim removed 4 bases at V and 3 bases at J, leaving 5 bases unmatched. The DNA of the CDR3 is TGTGCCAGCAGCCCCTTGGACAGGGGCTACAATGAGCAGTTCTTC. This translates into CASSPLDRGYNEQFF.

Here the CDR3 reads CASSRALAGVYEQYF. CDR3 sequence (DNA): TGTGCCAGCAGCCGCGCCCTAGCGGGAGTATACGAGCAGTACTTC. This chain links TRBV4-2 with TRBJ2-7, with 10 bases identical to TRBD2. Germline CDR1 LGHNA, CDR2 YNFKEQ. Trimming removed 4 bases from V and 4 bases from J; junction bases left unmatched: 7. The CDR3 is 15 residues long.

The chain carries TRBV4-1 and TRBJ2-1; D perhaps matches TRBD2 (5 bases). The CDR3 runs 14 residues. Germline CDR1 reads MGHRA; CDR2 reads YSYEKL. V was trimmed by 3 bases and J by 6 bases, leaving 12 bases between them. The CDR3 loop reads CASSHYGEGNEQFF. The CDR3 DNA is TGCGCCAGCAGCCACTATGGAGAGGGCAATGAGCAGTTCTTC.

This clone showed up just once. The CDR3 DNA is TGTGCCAGCAGTCTACCAGGGGGAAGAGAGACCCAGTACTTC. Encoded protein: CASSLPGGRETQYF. The chain employs TRBV11-2 and TRBJ2-5, with 7 bases aligning to TRBD1. After removal of 6 bases from V and 4 bases from J, the junction contained 8 bases not matched to a gene. The CDR3 runs 14 residues. In germline, CDR1 is SGHAT, CDR2 FQNNGV.

The V call is TRBV10-3, the J call TRBJ1-4; 8 positions match TRBD1. Unmatched junction bases numbered 2, after V lost 4 bases and J lost 7 bases. Looked up from germline, CDR1 is ENHRY and CDR2 is SYGVKD. The CDR3 contains 13 residues. The CDR3 DNA reads as TGTGCCATCAGTGGGACAGGGAGTGAAAAACTGTTTTTT. This encodes CAISGTGSEKLFF.